This T cell receptor beta chain comes out of a study of T-cell memory formation after mild COVID-19. General study findings and limits: CD4+ contracting clones lay mainly in CM and EM, CD8+ ones in EMRA.

As to this clonotype: The target antigen is unknown.

CDR1 and CDR2 (germline): LGHDT, YNNKEL (reference sequence). The V end was cut by 6 bases, the J end by 7 bases, with 16 bases between. CDR3 size: 14 residues. TCRdb re-derived calls from the 5' RACE reads in MiXCR, one entry per CDR3 protein. This sample has about 350,000 distinct CDR3 sequences, with around an eighth found just once. The sequenced material came from PBMCs or a T cell subset sorted from them (not recorded which). The source is a man aged 18 to 35 who had mild COVID-19 (a few samples of this study predate the infection). Cell type and time point are not known. The chain employs TRBV3-1 and TRBJ1-5, with D perhaps TRBD1 (5 bases). The CDR3 protein is CASRPRGRGQPQHF. DNA for the CDR3: TGTGCCAGCAGGCCGCGGGGAAGGGGACAGCCCCAGCATTTT.